What follows describes a single T cell receptor beta chain. What it binds is not known. Unique molecular identifiers were used in preparing the TCRbeta library. TCRdb re-derived calls from the PCR reads in MiXCR, one entry per CDR3 protein. This repertoire shows about 610,000 distinct CDR3 sequences, 27% found once; its top ten account for 30% to 40%. The ends lost 1 base at V and 10 bases at J; junction bases unmatched: 9. The CDR3 is 17 amino acids. Looked up from germline, CDR1 is LGHNA and CDR2 is YNFKEQ. These data belong to a study of T-cell reconstitution after alpha-beta-depleted transplantation in children. Regarding the study as a whole: Alpha-beta T cells present about two months after transplant were reported to originate from several hundred expanded graft clones.

The rearrangement links TRBV4-2 to TRBJ2-1; TRBD2 agrees at 14 bases. Sequencing used PBMCs, obtained before TCRalphabeta/CD19-depleted stem cell transplant. The receptor comes from a boy younger than two with Wiskott-Aldrich syndrome, due to receive a stem cell transplant. This CDR3 is CASSQGGTSGSMDEQFF. The DNA for the CDR3 is TGTGCCAGCAGCCAAGGGGGGACTAGCGGGAGTATGGACGAGCAGTTCTTC.